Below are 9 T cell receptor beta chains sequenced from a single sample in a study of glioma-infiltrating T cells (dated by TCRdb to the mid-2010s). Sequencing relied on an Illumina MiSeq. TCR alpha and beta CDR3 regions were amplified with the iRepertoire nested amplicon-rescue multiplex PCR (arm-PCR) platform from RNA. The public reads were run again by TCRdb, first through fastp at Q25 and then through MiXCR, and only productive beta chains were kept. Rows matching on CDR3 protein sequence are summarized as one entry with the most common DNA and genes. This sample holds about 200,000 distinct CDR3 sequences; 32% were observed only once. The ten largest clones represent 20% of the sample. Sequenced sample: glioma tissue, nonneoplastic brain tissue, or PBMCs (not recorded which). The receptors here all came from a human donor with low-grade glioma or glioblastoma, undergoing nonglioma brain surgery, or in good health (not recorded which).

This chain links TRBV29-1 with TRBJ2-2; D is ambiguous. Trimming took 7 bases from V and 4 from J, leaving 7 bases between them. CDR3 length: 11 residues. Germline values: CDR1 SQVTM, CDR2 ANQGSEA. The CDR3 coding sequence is TGCAGCGGAACCGTCACCGGGGAGCTGTTTTTT. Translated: CSGTVTGELFF.

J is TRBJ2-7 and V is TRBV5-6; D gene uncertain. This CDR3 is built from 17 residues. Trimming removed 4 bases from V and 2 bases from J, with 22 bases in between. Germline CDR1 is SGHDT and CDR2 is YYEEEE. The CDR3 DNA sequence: TGTGCCAGCAGCCGAGCCTCGACTTTCTCTCGCACCTACGAGCAGTACTTC. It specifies CASSRASTFSRTYEQYF.

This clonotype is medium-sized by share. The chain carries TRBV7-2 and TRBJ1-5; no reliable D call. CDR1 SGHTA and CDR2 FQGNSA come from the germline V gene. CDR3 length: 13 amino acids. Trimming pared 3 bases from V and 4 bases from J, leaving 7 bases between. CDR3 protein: CASSFTPNQPQHF. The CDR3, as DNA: TGTGCCAGCAGCTTTACCCCTAATCAGCCCCAGCATTTT.

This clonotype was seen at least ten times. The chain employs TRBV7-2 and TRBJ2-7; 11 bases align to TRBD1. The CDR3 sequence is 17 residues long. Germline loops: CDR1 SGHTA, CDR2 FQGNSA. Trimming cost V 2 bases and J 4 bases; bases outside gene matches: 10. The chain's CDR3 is CASSLFAIGTGGYEQYF. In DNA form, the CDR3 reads TGTGCCAGCAGCTTATTTGCCATTGGGACAGGGGGATACGAGCAGTACTTC.

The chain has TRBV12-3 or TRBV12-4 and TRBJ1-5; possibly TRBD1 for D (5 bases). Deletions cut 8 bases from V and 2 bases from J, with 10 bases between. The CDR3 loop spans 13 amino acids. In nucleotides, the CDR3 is TGTGCCAGCCGTGGGGGTGGCAATCAGCCCCAGCATTTT. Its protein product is CASRGGGNQPQHF.

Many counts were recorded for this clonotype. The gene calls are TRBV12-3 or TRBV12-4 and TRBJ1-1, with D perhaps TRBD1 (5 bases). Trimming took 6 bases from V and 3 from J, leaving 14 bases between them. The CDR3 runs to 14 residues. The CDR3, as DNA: TGTGCCAGCAGCGCGGGGGGATCCTACACTGAAGCTTTCTTT. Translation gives CASSAGGSYTEAFF.

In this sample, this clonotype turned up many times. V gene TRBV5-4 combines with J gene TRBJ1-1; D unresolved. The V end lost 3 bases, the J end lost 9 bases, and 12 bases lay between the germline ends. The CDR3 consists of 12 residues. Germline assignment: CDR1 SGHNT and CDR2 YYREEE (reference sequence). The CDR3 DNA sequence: TGTGCCAGCAGCTCCACGGCCGGGAAAGCTTTCTTT. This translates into CASSSTAGKAFF.

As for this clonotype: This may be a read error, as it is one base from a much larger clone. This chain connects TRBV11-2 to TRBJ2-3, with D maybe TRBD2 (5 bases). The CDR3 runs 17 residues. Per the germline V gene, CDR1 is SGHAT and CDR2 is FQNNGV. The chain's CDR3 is CASSSIGTLSSTDTKYF. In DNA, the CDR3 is TGTGCCAGCAGCTCCATCGGAACTCTATCTAGCACAGATACGAAGTATTTT.

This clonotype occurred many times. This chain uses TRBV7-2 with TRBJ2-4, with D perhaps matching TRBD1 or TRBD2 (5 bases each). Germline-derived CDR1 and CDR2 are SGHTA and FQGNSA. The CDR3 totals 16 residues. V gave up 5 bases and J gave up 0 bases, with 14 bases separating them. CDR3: CASSPEIGGAKNIQYF. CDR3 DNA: TGTGCCAGCAGCCCCGAGATTGGGGGAGCCAAAAACATTCAGTACTTC.